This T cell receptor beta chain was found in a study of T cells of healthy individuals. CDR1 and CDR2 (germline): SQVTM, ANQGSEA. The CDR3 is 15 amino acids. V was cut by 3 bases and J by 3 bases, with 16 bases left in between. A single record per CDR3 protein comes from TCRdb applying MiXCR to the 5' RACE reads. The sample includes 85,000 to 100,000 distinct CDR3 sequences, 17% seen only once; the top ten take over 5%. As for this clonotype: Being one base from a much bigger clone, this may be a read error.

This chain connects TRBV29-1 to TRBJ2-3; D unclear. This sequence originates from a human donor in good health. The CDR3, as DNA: TGCAGCGTTGATATTAGCTGGAGCTCGACAGATACGCAGTATTTT. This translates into CSVDISWSSTDTQYF.